This record concerns one T cell receptor beta chain sequence. What it binds is not known. The run of the v3.0 immunoSEQ assay was at survey level. Produced via immunoSEQ multiplex PCR; TCRdb's table is partial and in-frame only. Here the sample spans about 34,000 clones, 87% being singletons. The sample is drawn from a study of long-term antiretroviral therapy in people with HIV. In the study overall: Collection of the earliest samples took place about a decade ahead of the 2015 immediate-ART recommendation.

Trimming pared 3 bases from V and 4 bases from J, leaving 13 bases between. This CDR3 is 14 amino acids long. Germline CDR1 is GTSNPN and CDR2 is SVGIG (reference sequence). The study's findings and limits: HIV repertoires had narrower CDR3 length ranges than controls. Nothing was known about ART adherence, viral resistance or changes in therapy.

The V call is TRBV30, the J call TRBJ1-3; unclear D gene. The sequencing here drew on unsorted PBMCs, taken 1.1 years after starting antiretroviral therapy. The TCR originated in a man aged 18 to 29 with HIV. CDR3 region: CAWRLAHSGNTIYF. Written as DNA, the CDR3 is TGTGCCTGGAGACTGGCTCACTCGGGAAACACCATATATTTT. Filled out from reference TRBV30 and TRBJ1-3, the complete variable domain reads SQTIHQWPATLVQPVGSPLSLECTVEGTSNPNLYWYRQAAGRGLQLLFYSVGIGQISSEVPQNLSASRPQDRQFILSSKKLLLSDSGFYLCAWRLAHSGNTIYFGEGSWLTVV.